This entry features one T cell receptor beta chain sequence. Its antigen is as yet unknown. Germline loops: CDR1 MGHRA, CDR2 YSYEKL. The CDR3 consists of 16 residues. Trimming removed 3 bases at V and 3 bases at J, with 14 bases between. PCR primers comprised 60 Vbeta and 13 Jbeta primers. Repertoires were generated with immunoSEQ multiplex PCR, while TCRdb's copy carries only in-frame clones and drops some. Altogether tens of thousands of clones are present, 64% being singletons, with the ten largest covering 2% to 2.5%. This sample is part of a study of cytomegalovirus exposure and HLA in healthy donors. Whole-study results and caveats: The classifier was said to identify cytomegalovirus status with high specificity and sensitivity. The Asian-associated ancestry cluster reportedly had fewer N-insertions than the approximately 700-donor mean in a later analysis.

The receptor's source is a human donor in good health. The rearrangement uses TRBV4-1 and TRBJ1-4; the D is unclear. Material: PBMCs. In DNA, the CDR3 is TGCGCCAGCAGCCAGGCCCCAGTGACTCCTAATGAAAAACTGTTTTTT. This codes for CASSQAPVTPNEKLFF.